This T cell receptor beta chain was sequenced in a study of blood T cell repertoires in COVID-19. Study in general: Specimens from acute and convalescent COVID-19 originated in the United States, Italy and Spain.

V lost 4 bases, J lost 1 base, and 5 bases stayed unmatched. The germline V gene has CDR1 MNHNS and CDR2 SASEGT. There are 16 residues in the CDR3. The method was immunoSEQ multiplex PCR; TCRdb's version includes in-frame clones alone and lacks a portion of them. The table has more than 100,000 clones, around 87% seen once. The TCR originated in an older woman with acute or convalescent COVID-19. Sequencing was done on a sample of peripheral blood. V gene TRBV6-1 combines with J gene TRBJ2-3, with 10 bases identical to TRBD2. Written as DNA, the CDR3 is TGTGCCAGCAGTGTACTAGCGGGAACAGGCACAGATACGCAGTATTTT. It translates to CASSVLAGTGTDTQYF.